What follows describes a single T cell receptor beta chain. Its target antigen remains unknown. The input lacks base qualities; no much larger clone sits a single base away. This sample stems from a study of cytomegalovirus exposure and HLA in healthy donors (dated by TCRdb to the late 2010s). Looking at the study overall: An earlier analysis of about 530 of the donors reported 250 to 300 Gb of sequence data and 95 million to 120 million unique TCR beta sequences obtained from about 180 million T cells. The number of typed donors differed by locus: about 629-630 for A, B, C, DRB1 and DQB1; approximately 530 for DQA1; around 610 for DPA1; and about 450 for DPB1. An early release that covered roughly 600 HLA-typed donors contained around 330 gigabases of sequencing data and about 84 million unique TCR sequences. In a later analysis, previously published TCR beta repertoires from 500 to 750 donors were re-analyzed and high-resolution HLA genotyping was added so that TCR occurrence patterns could be studied. The study combined high-throughput TCR immunosequencing, statistical association of individual TCRs with disease status, and machine learning to predict cytomegalovirus infection status. A separate validation cohort of approximately 120 different subjects was used in addition to the roughly 700-subject first cohort. In a later genetic analysis, genome-wide SNP genotypes for about 65% of the 666 donors were used, and that subset was treated as a discovery cohort. Class I and class II HLA loci were covered by the typing at four-digit resolution. The genetic ancestry cluster associated with self-reported Caucasian donors included about four fifths of the approximately 430 genotyped donors. Roughly 5 DR-DQ haplotypes were handled as single units for association and clustering, since linkage in the cohort was strong. The later analysis used no new phenotypic data to find candidate immune exposures, relying instead on TCR beta sequences and their occurrence across donors. The T cell repertoires of around 730 subjects were profiled by immunosequencing and related to cytomegalovirus serostatus. Every repertoire in the discovery cohort had been generated on one and the same sequencing platform. An earlier analysis of some 500 of the donors used high-throughput TCR beta sequencing to judge whether each TCR beta V gene segment behaved as functional or pseudogenic. The aim of the study was to test whether cataloging public T cell receptors could identify signatures of past pathogen exposure. Donor age, sex, ethnicity and CMV serostatus were collected together with the repertoire data. Among almost 400 genotyped donors of the cohort, an average of 235,054 unique TCR beta nucleotide sequences were sequenced per donor, roughly a sixth of them non-productive.

To prepare the library, the immunoSEQ multiplex PCR assay was applied. The multiplex PCR relied on a mix of 60 forward primers for TCR Vbeta segments and 13 reverse primers for TCR Jbeta segments. A multiplex PCR assay on genomic DNA amplified the CDR3 region of rearranged TCR beta genes. The Illumina HiSeq System was used to sequence the amplified TCR beta libraries as 87-base-pair reads. The study's processing was this. A later analysis counted around 72 million unique TCR beta chains across the 600 to 850 repertoires, and some 11 million of these chains were shared by at least two donors. Raw reads were error-corrected and collapsed into unique sequences with a nearest-neighbor algorithm that merged closely related sequences to remove PCR and sequencing errors. V, D and J gene segments were assigned by aligning CDR3 sequences to IMGT reference sequences. For a sequence to be retained, a match of at least six nucleotides to both a V gene segment and a J gene segment was required. A rearrangement counted as productive if the CDR3 had no stop codons and remained in frame with V and J, and every other rearrangement counted as non-productive. CDR3 was defined according to IMGT convention as the region running from the second conserved V-encoded cysteine to the conserved J-encoded phenylalanine. The earlier analysis of more than 450 of the donors excluded sequences that lacked an unambiguous match to a single V gene segment. An earlier analysis of fewer than 750 of the donors classified V segments as functional when productive rearrangements were above 56.7% and as segregating when the standard deviation between donors was above 5%. A statistical classification framework was built to diagnose cytomegalovirus status from the catalog of TCR beta chain sequences. In a later analysis, V and J genes were assigned by comparing TCR nucleotide sequences against IMGT/GENE-DB human TR gene sequences. Using the TCRdist pipeline, a later analysis assigned CDR3 sequences along with most-parsimonious VDJ recombination scenarios. In a later analysis, every TCR beta chain was defined by the combination of its CDR3 amino acid sequence and its V-gene family, and reads without a unique V-gene family were dropped. As a way to deal with suspected cross-contamination and a sequencing artifact, a later analysis dropped 640 or so nucleotide sequences that were highly shared and had low generation probability. A later analysis calculated a clonal expansion index for each public chain from normalized within-repertoire ranks of inferred template counts. A later analysis computed generation probabilities with a VDJ recombination model fitted to out-of-frame rearrangements, and checked the results against IGoR. In a later analysis, TCR-TCR, TCR-HLA and TCR-CMV co-occurrence was scored with hypergeometric tests, and a repertoire-size bias correction was applied to TCR pairs. A later analysis estimated false discovery rates by permuting HLA or CMV assignments 20 times. In a later analysis, co-occurring TCRs were grouped using DBSCAN, with TCRdist sequence similarity added in when clustering inside HLA-allele-positive subsets. Repertoires with fewer than 30,000 or more than 120,000 public chains, plus five repertoires with anomalous nucleotide sharing, were excluded from co-occurrence clustering. The table comes from immuneACCESS by way of TCRdb, which keeps in-frame sequences with V and J called. Part of the clones is missing from these tables; in studies checked, under half for an unresolved V gene and the rest for unknown reasons. V and J calls and clone size are as listed in that table; D and trimming were resolved from the DNA. The sample data list about 150,000 clones, and about four fifths of these were observed just once. The ten largest make up about 2.6% of the sample.

In total, 666 healthy bone marrow donors made up the cohort. At the time of sampling, all cohort members were nominally healthy, though unrecorded immune exposures were likely present. The donor tested CMV seronegative, placing the donor among the 350 to 400 seronegative members of the cohort. Each donor provided a peripheral blood sample, and peripheral blood mononuclear cells were used for TCR beta sequencing. The Qiagen DNeasy Blood Extraction Kit was used to extract genomic DNA from the blood cell samples. The germline V gene sets CDR1 to MGHRA and CDR2 to YSYEKL. Its CDR3 holds 14 amino acids, cysteine through phenylalanine. Only CDR3 DNA is held: 42 bases, read in frame from base 1. The V end loses 0 bases and the J end loses 7 bases, and a stretch of 12 bases separates them. What the authors observed across the whole study: Linkage disequilibrium might explain the correlated functional status among segregating V segments, but an unknown experimental factor could not be excluded. Only TCR beta chains were sequenced in this cohort, and the absence of alpha or paired-chain data limited detectable features. The authors suggested that the approach could potentially be extended to other disease states and immunological phenotypes. Because some donors lacked HLA typing at each locus, the association tests relied only on the typed subset. An association between a missense DCLRE1C variant and V-gene and J-gene trimming of TCR beta chains was found in a later genetic analysis and replicated in an independent cohort. In an earlier analysis of about 550 of the donors, most TCR beta V segments were observed in productive rearrangements about 90% or about 30% of the time, broadly matching IMGT annotations. A total of 150 or so TCR beta chains were listed by the study as associated with cytomegalovirus. Roughly uniform sequencing depth across donors was assumed in presence/absence analyses, although this assumption may not hold. Most TCR sequences were seen in very few donors, while some public TCRs were found in many individuals. A cluster of highly shared sequence variants was judged likely to represent a technical artifact of the sequencing pipeline. A few of the identified cytomegalovirus-associated TCR beta chains were confirmed in vitro to be specific for cytomegalovirus antigens. Compared with the approximately 700-donor mean, donors in an Asian-associated ancestry cluster had fewer N-insertions in productive TCRs, according to a later genetic analysis. A later analysis found that HLA-associated TCR beta chains were more clonally expanded and had lower generation probabilities than equally common non-associated chains. The classifier was reported to diagnose cytomegalovirus status with high specificity and sensitivity in both the original cohort and the validation cohort. Strong co-occurrence of HLA alleles, especially DR and DQ, made assigning TCR associations to individual alleles difficult. In a later analysis, several top co-occurrence clusters were reported to appear linked to parvovirus B19, influenza, CMV and Epstein-Barr virus. Some IMGT-functional V segments, including TRBV6-2 and TRBV6-3, could not be distinguished by the 87-base-pair reads and were therefore excluded. According to a later analysis, most CMV-associated TCR beta chains appeared to be HLA-restricted, and the HLA associations seemed to be driven largely by CMV exposure. A later analysis associated about 17,000 TCR beta sequences with specific HLA alleles at a false discovery rate of 0.05. A further reported finding was that TCR beta sequences accurately predicted the HLA-A and HLA-B alleles for most subjects in the first cohort. In a later analysis, TCR association rates were found to vary across HLA loci, with the most associated TCRs seen for DRB1 alleles and the fewest for HLA-C alleles. Roughly 17 rarely observed V segments, including chromosome 9 orphons, were excluded from the earlier analysis of about 610 of the donors because counts were too low. The only immune exposure information available for the cohort was CMV serostatus.

Recombination linked TRBV4-1 to TRBJ1-1; D gene: possibly TRBD1, on 6 matching bases. The TCR was taken from a man younger than 30 in good health and CMV-seronegative. Specimen: PBMCs. The DNA is as follows: TGCGCCAGCAGCCAAGAAAGTACAGGGAGTGAAGCTTTCTTT. It translates to CASSQESTGSEAFF.